Given below is one T cell receptor beta chain in context. No antigen is known for it. TCRdb passed the 5' RACE reads through MiXCR, listing each CDR3 protein once. The sample contains roughly 170,000 distinct CDR3 sequences, about a fifth of which appear only once. The sample comes from a study of T-cell memory formation after mild COVID-19. Study-wide points: CD4+ clones that contracted lay mainly in CM and EM; CD8+ ones lay in EMRA. Still unconfirmed is whether the second-wave clones peaking on day 37 recognized SARS-CoV-2. Clones that got smaller from day 15 to 85 had even CD4/CD8, while clones growing later tipped toward CD4+.

The length of the CDR3 is 15 residues. Germline CDR1 reads SQVTM; CDR2 reads ANQGSEA. V was clipped by 7 bases and J by 0 bases; unmatched bases: 9. What was sequenced was PBMCs or a T cell subset sorted from them (not recorded which). The receptor comes from an adult woman who had mild COVID-19 (a few samples of this study predate the infection). Cell type and time point are not known. The genes are TRBV29-1 and TRBJ2-7; 10 nucleotides align to TRBD1. This CDR3 is CSAEDRGINSYEQYF. The CDR3 nucleotides read TGCAGCGCTGAGGACAGGGGGATAAACTCCTACGAGCAGTACTTC.